This TCR beta chain was sequenced during a study of post-analysis software for immune sequencing data. General observations from the study: Roughly 5 TRBV segments occurring more often in patients than controls included TRBV5-6, TRBV5-1 and TRBV20-1. Controls' normalized Chao1 diversity significantly exceeded that of multiple sclerosis patients.

Sequencing libraries made from TCR beta cDNA carried unique molecular identifiers. Each CDR3 protein gets one entry after TCRdb re-called the PCR reads with MiXCR. The table lists around 710,000 distinct CDR3 sequences, roughly 46% of them singletons, with over 4.5% in the top ten. As concerns this clonotype: Its target is not known.

V dropped 0 bases and J dropped 4; count of bases not matched to a gene: 11. This CDR3 comprises 17 residues. The germline CDR1 and CDR2 sequences are LGHNA and YSLEER. This clonotype was sampled from a girl between 10 and 17 years old with multiple sclerosis. Sequencing used blood. The chain employs TRBV4-3 and TRBJ2-7; 8 bases line up with TRBD2. The CDR3 nucleotides are TGCGCCAGCAGCCAAGAATATGGACTAGCCCTCCTATACGAGCAGTACTTC. It translates to CASSQEYGLALLYEQYF.